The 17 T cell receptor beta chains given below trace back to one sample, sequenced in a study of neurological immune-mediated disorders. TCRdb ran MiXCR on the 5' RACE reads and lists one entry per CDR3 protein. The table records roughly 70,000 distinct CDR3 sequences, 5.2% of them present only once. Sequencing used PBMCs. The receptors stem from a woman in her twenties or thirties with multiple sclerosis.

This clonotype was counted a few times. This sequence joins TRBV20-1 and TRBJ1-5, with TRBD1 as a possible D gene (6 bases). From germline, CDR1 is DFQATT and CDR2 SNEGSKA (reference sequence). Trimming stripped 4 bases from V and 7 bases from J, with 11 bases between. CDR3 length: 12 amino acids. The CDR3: CSANLQGQPQHF. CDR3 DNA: TGCAGTGCTAACCTACAGGGCCAGCCCCAGCATTTT.

CDR3 bases: TGTGCCAGCATTCGGAGGGCCGACAGGTACAATGAGCAGTTCTTC. Protein product: CASIRRADRYNEQFF. The V call is TRBV12-3 or TRBV12-4, the J call TRBJ2-1, with D possibly called TRBD1 or TRBD2 (6 bases each). Between the trimmed V and J ends, which lost 7 bases and 4 bases, there was a span of 17 bases. This CDR3 region has 15 residues.

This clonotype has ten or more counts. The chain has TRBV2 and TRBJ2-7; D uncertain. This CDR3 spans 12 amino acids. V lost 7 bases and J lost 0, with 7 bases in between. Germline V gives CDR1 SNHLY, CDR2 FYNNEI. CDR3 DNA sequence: TGTGCCAGCAAAACGAACTCCTACGAGCAGTACTTC. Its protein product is CASKTNSYEQYF.

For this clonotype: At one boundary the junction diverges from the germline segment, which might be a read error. CDR3 protein: CSARVERDGANQPQNF. DNA of the CDR3: TGCAGTGCTAGAGTTGAAAGAGACGGGGCTAATCAGCCCCAGAATTTT. The chain has TRBV20-1 and TRBJ1-5; a weak D match, TRBD1 (5 bases). Germline lookup yields CDR1 DFQATT and CDR2 SNEGSKA (reference sequence). CDR3 length equals 16 residues.

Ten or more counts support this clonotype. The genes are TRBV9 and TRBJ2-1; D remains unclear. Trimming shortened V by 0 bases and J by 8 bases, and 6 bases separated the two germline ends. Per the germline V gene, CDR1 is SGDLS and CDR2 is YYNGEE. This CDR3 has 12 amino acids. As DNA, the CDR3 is TGTGCCAGCAGCGTAGCCGGATATGAGCAGTTCTTC. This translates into CASSVAGYEQFF.

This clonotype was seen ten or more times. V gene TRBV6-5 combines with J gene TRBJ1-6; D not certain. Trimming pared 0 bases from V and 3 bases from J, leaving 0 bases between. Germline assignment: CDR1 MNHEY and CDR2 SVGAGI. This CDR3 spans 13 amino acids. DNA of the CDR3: TGTGCCAGCAGTTACTCCTATAATTCACCCCTCCACTTT. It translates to CASSYSYNSPLHF.

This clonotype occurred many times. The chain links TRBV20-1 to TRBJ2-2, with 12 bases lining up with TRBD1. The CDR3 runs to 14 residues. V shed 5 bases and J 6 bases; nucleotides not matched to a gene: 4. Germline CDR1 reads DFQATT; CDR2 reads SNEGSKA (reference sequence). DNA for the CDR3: TGCAGTGCTGAGGGACAGGGGGCACCCGGGGAGCTGTTTTTT. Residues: CSAEGQGAPGELFF.

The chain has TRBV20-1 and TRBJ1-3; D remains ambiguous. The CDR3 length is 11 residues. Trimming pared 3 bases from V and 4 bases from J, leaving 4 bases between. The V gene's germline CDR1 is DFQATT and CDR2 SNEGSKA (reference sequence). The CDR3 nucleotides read TGCAGTGCTAGCCTAGGAAACACCATATATTTT. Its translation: CSASLGNTIYF.

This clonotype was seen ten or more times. The CDR3 DNA is TGTGCCAGCAGCTTAACCTTGACAGGGGTGGTCTATGAGCAGTTCTTC. Translation gives CASSLTLTGVVYEQFF. The V call is TRBV5-5, the J call TRBJ2-1, with 8 bases identical to TRBD1. Germline V gene sequence: CDR1 SGHKS, CDR2 YYEKEE (reference sequence). The CDR3 has 16 amino acids. V lost 2 bases, J lost 8 bases, and 12 bases stayed unmatched.

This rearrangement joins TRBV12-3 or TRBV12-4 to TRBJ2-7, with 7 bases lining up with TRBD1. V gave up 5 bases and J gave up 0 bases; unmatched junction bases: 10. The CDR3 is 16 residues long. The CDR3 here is CASSPGQVWSSYEQYF. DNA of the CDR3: TGTGCCAGCAGTCCAGGACAGGTCTGGAGCTCCTACGAGCAGTACTTC.

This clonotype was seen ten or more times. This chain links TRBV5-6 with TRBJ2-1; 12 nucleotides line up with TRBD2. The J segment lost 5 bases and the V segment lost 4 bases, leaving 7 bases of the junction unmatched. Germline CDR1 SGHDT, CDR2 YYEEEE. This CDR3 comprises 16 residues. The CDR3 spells CASSASTSGGHNEQFF. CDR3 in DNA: TGTGCCAGCAGCGCCTCAACTAGCGGGGGGCACAATGAGCAGTTCTTC.

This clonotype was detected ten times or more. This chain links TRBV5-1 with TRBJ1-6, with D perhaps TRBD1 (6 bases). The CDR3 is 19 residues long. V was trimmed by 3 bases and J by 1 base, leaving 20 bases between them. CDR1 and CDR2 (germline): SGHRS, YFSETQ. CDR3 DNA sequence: TGCGCCAGCAGCTGGGGAACAGGGTCGTCGAGGTCCTATAATTCACCCCTCCACTTT. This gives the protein CASSWGTGSSRSYNSPLHF.

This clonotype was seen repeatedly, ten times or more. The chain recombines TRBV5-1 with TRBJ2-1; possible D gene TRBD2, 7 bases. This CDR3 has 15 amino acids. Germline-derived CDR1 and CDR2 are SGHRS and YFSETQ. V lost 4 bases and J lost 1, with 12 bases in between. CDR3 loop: CASSLQGGSYNEQFF. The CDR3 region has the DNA TGCGCCAGCAGCCTACAGGGAGGGTCCTACAATGAGCAGTTCTTC.

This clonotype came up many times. The CDR3 region has the DNA TGCAGTGCTAGAGAAGGGACCTTCACTGAAGCTTTCTTT. It translates to CSAREGTFTEAFF. The chain links TRBV20-1 to TRBJ1-1, with D maybe TRBD1 (5 bases). The CDR3 contains 13 residues. Germline CDR1 and CDR2: DFQATT and SNEGSKA (reference sequence). Trimming shortened V by 0 bases and J by 4 bases, and 9 bases separated the two germline ends.

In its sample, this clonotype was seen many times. CDR3 bases: TGTGCCAGCAGCTTAGTAGATACCGGGGAGCTGTTTTTT. This codes for CASSLVDTGELFF. This chain connects TRBV5-5 to TRBJ2-2; D not certain. V lost 2 bases and J lost 5, with 7 bases in between. The CDR3 totals 13 residues. Germline loops: CDR1 SGHKS, CDR2 YYEKEE (reference sequence).

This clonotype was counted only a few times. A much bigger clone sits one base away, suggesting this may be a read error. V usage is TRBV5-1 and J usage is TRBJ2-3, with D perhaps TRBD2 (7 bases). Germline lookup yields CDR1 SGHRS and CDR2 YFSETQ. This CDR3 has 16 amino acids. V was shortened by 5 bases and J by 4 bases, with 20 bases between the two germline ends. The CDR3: CASSIRGDTGPDTQYF. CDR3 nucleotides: TGCGCCAGCAGTATCCGGGGGGACACCGGGCCAGATACGCAGTATTTT.

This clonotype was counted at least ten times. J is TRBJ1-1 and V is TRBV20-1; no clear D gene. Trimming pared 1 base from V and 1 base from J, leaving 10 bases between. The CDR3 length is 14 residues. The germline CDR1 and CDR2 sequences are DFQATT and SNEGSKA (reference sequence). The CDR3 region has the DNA TGCAGTGCTAGAGTCGGGGTATCGAACACTGAAGCTTTCTTT. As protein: CSARVGVSNTEAFF.